The clone carrying this T cell receptor beta chain is labeled medium-sized. The sample belongs to a study of early T cells in non-severe SARS-CoV-2 infection. As for the study in general: Whole-blood bulk RNA, unsorted, was sequenced, and chains were unpaired.

The CDR3 runs to 14 residues. Trimming took 4 bases from V and 5 from J, leaving 15 bases between them. CDR1 is SNHLY, CDR2 FYNNEI, per germline. TCRdb redid the calling of the 5' RACE reads with MiXCR, one entry per CDR3 protein. The sample yields 60,000 to 90,000 distinct CDR3 sequences, roughly 9.4% seen once. The V call is TRBV2, the J call TRBJ2-7; D may be TRBD1 (5 bases). This clonotype was obtained from an adult who was a healthcare worker with PCR-confirmed SARS-CoV-2 infection or an uninfected control (not recorded which). The sample consisted of whole blood. This CDR3 reads CASSVEAGYNEQYF. The CDR3 region has the DNA TGTGCCAGCAGTGTAGAGGCAGGGTACAACGAGCAGTACTTC. The entire variable domain, with the rest obtained from reference TRBV2 and TRBJ2-7, is as follows: EPEVTQTPSHQVTQMGQEVILRCVPISNHLYFYWYRQILGQKVEFLVSFYNNEISEKSEIFDDQFSVERPDGSNFTLKIRSTKLEDSAMYFCASSVEAGYNEQYFGPGTRLTVT.